The 2 T cell receptor beta chains reported below all come from one sample, sequenced in a study of cytomegalovirus exposure and HLA in healthy donors. Amplification used 60 Vbeta primers and 13 Jbeta primers. The table came from immunoSEQ multiplex PCR; TCRdb's copy has only in-frame clones and leaves some out. The table has 90,000 or so clones, roughly 82% seen once. The sequencing sample was made of PBMCs. These receptors were collected from a young man in good health and CMV-seropositive.

This clone has just one count. The chain combines TRBV19 with TRBJ2-1, with TRBD1 identical over 7 bases. V shed 5 bases and J 0 bases; nucleotides not matched to a gene: 7. The length of the CDR3 is 16 residues. The germline gives CDR1 LNHDA, CDR2 SQIVND (reference sequence). Written as DNA, the CDR3 is TGTGCCAGTAGTGTGACAGGGCCTAGCTCCTACAATGAGCAGTTCTTC. Amino acid sequence: CASSVTGPSSYNEQFF.

The rearrangement uses TRBV6-1 and TRBJ2-7; possibly TRBD1 for D (6 bases). Between the trimmed V and J ends, which lost 0 bases and 0 bases, there was a span of 15 bases. CDR3 length: 17 residues. Looked up from germline, CDR1 is MNHNS and CDR2 is SASEGT. The CDR3, as DNA: TGTGCCAGCAGTGAAGCGGTTCCCGGGACACTCTCCTACGAGCAGTACTTC. This gives the protein CASSEAVPGTLSYEQYF.